What follows are 32 T cell receptor beta chains derived from one specimen sequenced in a study of CD8 T cells in Susac syndrome. cDNA came from around 0.54 to 1 ug RNA primed by random hexamers. One entry per CDR3 protein, called by TCRdb with MiXCR from the immunoSEQ multiplex PCR reads. The sample holds about 240,000 distinct CDR3 sequences, 90% to 97% seen once. The sequenced material came from CD4+ T cells from PBMCs. Source of these receptors: a human donor with Susac syndrome.

The CDR3: CAVRTSGTYEQYF. DNA for the CDR3: TGTGCCGTGCGGACTAGCGGGACCTACGAGCAGTACTTC. The rearrangement links TRBV6-5 to TRBJ2-7, with 12 bases that match TRBD2. The V gene's germline CDR1 is MNHEY and CDR2 SVGAGI. The CDR3 extends over 13 amino acids. V dropped 11 bases and J dropped 2; count of bases not matched to a gene: 4.

This clonotype was observed once. The CDR3 region has the DNA TGTGCTGCGGGTTACAATGAGCAGTTCTTC. This translates into CAAGYNEQFF. The V gene is TRBV12-3 or TRBV12-4, the J gene TRBJ2-1; possible D gene TRBD2, 5 bases. The CDR3 sequence is 10 residues long.

The gene calls are TRBV2 and TRBJ2-3; 7 nucleotides agree with TRBD2. Per germline, CDR1 SNHLY and CDR2 FYNNEI. The junction had 13 bases not matched to a gene; V was cut back by 4 bases and J by 6 bases. The CDR3 consists of 16 residues. CDR3: CASSASGARSPDTQYF. The CDR3 region has the DNA TGTGCCAGCAGTGCCAGCGGGGCCCGATCCCCTGATACGCAGTATTTT.

This clonotype has only one observation. The chain's CDR3 is CASSDRFGGNTEAFF. The DNA of the CDR3 is TGTGCCAGCAGTGACCGTTTCGGAGGGAACACTGAAGCTTTCTTT. The V and J genes are TRBV25-1 and TRBJ1-1; no reliable D call. Trimming removed 3 bases at V and 1 base at J, with 12 bases between. The CDR3 has 15 amino acids. Germline V gene data show CDR1 as MGHDK and CDR2 as SYGVNS.

This chain joins TRBV15 and TRBJ1-5, with D perhaps TRBD1 (5 bases). V gave up 1 base and J gave up 3 bases, with 10 bases separating them. CDR1 LNHNV and CDR2 YYDKDF come from the germline V gene (reference sequence). This CDR3 comprises 15 residues. The CDR3, as DNA: TGTGCCACCAGCAGAGGGGGACGGCTCAATCAGCCCCAGCATTTT. Translation gives CATSRGGRLNQPQHF.

The chain has TRBV12-3 or TRBV12-4 and TRBJ2-7; the match to TRBD2 covers 8 bases. V was clipped by 5 bases and J by 2 bases; unmatched bases: 5. The CDR3 is made up of 14 amino acids. Written as DNA, the CDR3 is TGTGCCAGCAGTCACCGGACTAGCCCCTACGAGCAGTACTTC. It codes for CASSHRTSPYEQYF.

The CDR3 bases are TGTGCCAGCAGTGAAGCGAGGGCCGGGGAGCTGTTTTTT. Amino acid sequence: CASSEARAGELFF. The J gene is TRBJ2-2, the V gene TRBV2, with TRBD2 as a possible D gene (5 bases). Germline V CDR1 and CDR2: SNHLY, FYNNEI. The CDR3 has 13 amino acids. Trimming shortened V by 0 bases and J by 6 bases, and 5 bases separated the two germline ends.

The V and J genes are TRBV2 and TRBJ2-5, with D uncertain. V lost 8 bases to trimming and J lost 1 base, with 8 bases between them. CDR1 is SNHLY, CDR2 FYNNEI, per germline. This CDR3 is built from 12 residues. CDR3 coding DNA: TGTGCCAGCGGCAAGGTCCAAGAGACCCAGTACTTC. This sequence encodes CASGKVQETQYF. The whole variable domain, remainder taken from reference TRBV2 and TRBJ2-5, is EPEVTQTPSHQVTQMGQEVILRCVPISNHLYFYWYRQILGQKVEFLVSFYNNEISEKSEIFDDQFSVERPDGSNFTLKIRSTKLEDSAMYFCASGKVQETQYFGPGTRLLVL.

The chain couples TRBV6-2 or TRBV6-3 to TRBJ2-7; TRBD1 aligns across 7 bases. V shed 5 bases and J 7 bases; nucleotides not matched to a gene: 14. There are 15 residues in the CDR3. Germline CDR1 MNHEY, CDR2 SVGEGT. This CDR3 reads CASSRKQGWAWEQYF. DNA for the CDR3: TGTGCCAGCAGTAGAAAACAGGGGTGGGCGTGGGAGCAGTACTTC.

The chain couples TRBV28 to TRBJ2-6; TRBD1 matches 9 bases. CDR3 length: 19 residues. V shed 6 bases and J 2 bases; nucleotides not matched to a gene: 14. In germline, CDR1 is MDHEN, CDR2 SYDVKM. CDR3 loop: CASRPTGGAFSTGANVLTF. The DNA for the CDR3 is TGTGCCAGCAGGCCAACAGGGGGCGCTTTCTCAACTGGGGCCAACGTCCTGACTTTC. Combining the CDR3 with reference TRBV28 and TRBJ2-6 gives the whole variable domain DVKVTQSSRYLVKRTGEKVFLECVQDMDHENMFWYRQDPGLGLRLIYFSYDVKMKEKGDIPEGYSVSREKKERFSLILESASTNQTSMYLCASRPTGGAFSTGANVLTFGAGSRLTVL.

Only one count was recorded for this clonotype. V usage is TRBV7-9 and J usage is TRBJ2-7, with 7 positions matching TRBD2. With 5 bases clipped from V and 5 bases from J, the junction kept 9 bases outside the gene matches. Germline V gene lookup returns CDR1 SEHNR and CDR2 FQNEAQ (reference sequence). The length of the CDR3 is 14 residues. Here the CDR3 reads CASSLPSGNNEQYF. CDR3 nucleotide sequence: TGTGCCAGCAGCCTCCCGAGCGGGAACAACGAGCAGTACTTC.

This chain connects TRBV14 to TRBJ2-7; 9 bases match TRBD2. V dropped 4 bases and J dropped 0; count of bases not matched to a gene: 7. The length of the CDR3 is 16 residues. Per the germline V gene, CDR1 is SGHDN and CDR2 is FVKESK. The CDR3 loop is CASSPPLAGYSYEQYF. In DNA form, the CDR3 reads TGTGCCAGCAGCCCGCCCCTAGCGGGGTACTCCTACGAGCAGTACTTC.

In the case of this clonotype: An end of the junction does not agree with germline; a read error may underlie this. This CDR3 reads CASSPTGDSVLRNTQYF. The DNA for the CDR3 is TGCGCCAGCAGCCCTACAGGGGATTCCGTTTTGCGAAACACTCAGTACTTC. The chain joins TRBV4-1 to TRBJ2-4, with TRBD1 matching 7 bases. Germline V lookup: CDR1 MGHRA, CDR2 YSYEKL. The CDR3 spans 17 residues.

V usage is TRBV18 and J usage is TRBJ1-2, with 8 nucleotides matching TRBD1. The ends lost 3 bases at V and 6 bases at J; junction bases unmatched: 3. CDR1 is KGHSH, CDR2 LQKENI, per germline. CDR3 length: 13 residues. The CDR3 DNA follows: TGTGCCAGCTCACCTGACAGGGGAGATGGCTACACCTTC. Protein sequence: CASSPDRGDGYTF.

The rearrangement joins TRBV10-2 to TRBJ2-7; D not certain. Germline V lookup: CDR1 WSHSY, CDR2 SAAADI. The CDR3 is 13 residues long. The V and J ends lost 2 bases and 6 bases respectively, with 11 bases between them. The CDR3 sequence is CASSETPVGEQYF. CDR3 nucleotide sequence: TGCGCCAGCAGTGAGACCCCCGTCGGCGAGCAGTACTTC.

V gene TRBV29-1 combines with J gene TRBJ1-1; the D is unclear. Germline CDR1 and CDR2: SQVTM and ANQGSEA. This CDR3 spans 12 amino acids. The CDR3 protein is CTSRSVNTEAFF. The CDR3 DNA reads as TGCACCTCCCGTTCGGTGAACACTGAAGCTTTCTTT.

The chain employs TRBV20-1 and TRBJ2-3; 9 bases line up with TRBD2. This CDR3 region has 19 residues. Germline assignment: CDR1 DFQATT and CDR2 SNEGSKA (reference sequence). V was clipped by 0 bases and J by 1 base; unmatched bases: 14. The CDR3, as DNA: TGCAGTGCTAGAGACCATAGAGGCCTAGCGGGGTCAGGCACAGATACGCAGTATTTT. Its translation: CSARDHRGLAGSGTDTQYF.

The chain has TRBV28 and TRBJ1-1; TRBD1 agrees at 9 bases. The germline V gene has CDR1 MDHEN and CDR2 SYDVKM. Trimming removed 4 bases from V and 10 bases from J; junction bases left unmatched: 13. The CDR3 spans 15 residues. The CDR3 region has the DNA TGTGCCAGCAGTTCTCCTCCGGGACAGGGTAAGGTAGCTTTCTTT. Its translation: CASSSPPGQGKVAFF. Based on the CDR3 plus reference TRBV28 and TRBJ1-1, the full variable domain is DVKVTQSSRYLVKRTGEKVFLECVQDMDHENMFWYRQDPGLGLRLIYFSYDVKMKEKGDIPEGYSVSREKKERFSLILESASTNQTSMYLCASSSPPGQGKVAFFGQGTRLTVV.

This sequence joins TRBV7-8 and TRBJ1-5, with D possibly being TRBD1 (5 bases). V lost 0 bases and J 0 bases, leaving 9 bases between the germline ends. CDR1 is SGHVS, CDR2 FQNEAQ, per germline. The CDR3 has 16 amino acids. The CDR3 spells CASSLASGTSNQPQHF. CDR3 DNA: TGTGCCAGCAGCTTAGCATCAGGGACTAGCAATCAGCCCCAGCATTTT.

The V call is TRBV2, the J call TRBJ2-6, with 9 bases matching TRBD2. Germline V gene sequence: CDR1 SNHLY, CDR2 FYNNEI. The CDR3 spans 14 residues. V shed 5 bases and J 11 bases; nucleotides not matched to a gene: 7. The CDR3 coding sequence is TGTGCCAGCAGTCTGACTAGCGGTAGAGACGTCCTGACTTTC. Its translation: CASSLTSGRDVLTF.

This clonotype was seen a handful of times. The chain combines TRBV27 with TRBJ2-7; 12 nucleotides agree with TRBD2. V lost 4 bases and J lost 2; bases outside the gene matches: 0. This CDR3 region has 14 residues. Germline V CDR1 and CDR2: MNHEY, SMNVEV (reference sequence). As DNA, the CDR3 is TGTGCCAGCAGTTCTAGCGGGAGGGCCTACGAGCAGTACTTC. As protein: CASSSSGRAYEQYF.

Only a few counts were recorded for this clonotype. The chain joins TRBV18 to TRBJ2-1; tentatively, D is TRBD2 (6 bases). The CDR3 loop spans 13 amino acids. V was cut by 3 bases and J by 4 bases, with 7 bases left in between. Germline V gives CDR1 KGHSH, CDR2 LQKENI. Written as DNA, the CDR3 is TGTGCCAGCTCACCGGCGGGGTACAATGAGCAGTTCTTC. Protein sequence: CASSPAGYNEQFF.

This chain uses TRBV6-5 with TRBJ1-1; TRBD1 aligns across 8 bases. This CDR3 has 13 residues. Germline trimming cut 4 bases from V and 7 bases from J; bases unmatched to any gene: 5. Germline V gene data show CDR1 as MNHEY and CDR2 as SVGAGI. The chain's CDR3 is CASSFRDRYEAFF. CDR3 nucleotide sequence: TGTGCCAGCAGTTTCCGGGACAGGTATGAAGCTTTCTTT.

The CDR3: CASSPTSGSISEQFF. CDR3 coding DNA: TGTGCCAGCTCACCCACTAGCGGGAGCATCAGTGAGCAGTTCTTC. V is TRBV18 and J is TRBJ2-1; 11 bases are shared with TRBD2. The germline CDR1 and CDR2 sequences are KGHSH and LQKENI. The CDR3 spans 15 residues. Unmatched junction bases numbered 7, after V lost 3 bases and J lost 9 bases.

V usage is TRBV29-1 and J usage is TRBJ2-1, with TRBD2 matching over 14 bases. CDR3 size: 14 residues. Germline-derived CDR1 and CDR2 are SQVTM and ANQGSEA. V was pared by 3 bases and J by 9 bases, with 4 bases of the junction left unmatched. The CDR3 spells CSVESGLAGGEQFF. In DNA, the CDR3 is TGCAGCGTTGAGTCCGGACTAGCGGGAGGTGAGCAGTTCTTC.

V and J are TRBV30 and TRBJ1-2; 8 bases line up with TRBD1. CDR3 length equals 14 residues. The trim removed 6 bases at V and 3 bases at J, leaving 9 bases unmatched. CDR1 is GTSNPN, CDR2 SVGIG, per germline (reference sequence). CDR3 in DNA: TGTGCCTGTTGGACAGGGAGAGTCTACTATGGCTACACCTTC. Its protein product is CACWTGRVYYGYTF.

There are a few counts of this clonotype. The chain combines TRBV6-2 or TRBV6-3 with TRBJ2-1; 10 bases fit TRBD2. This CDR3 contains 13 residues. CDR1 is MNHEY and CDR2 is SVGEGT in the germline V gene. The V gene end was trimmed by 9 bases and the J gene end by 4 bases; junction bases not matched to a gene: 3. The DNA of the CDR3 is TGTGCCAGTCGACTAGCGGGTTACAATGAGCAGTTCTTC. It yields the protein CASRLAGYNEQFF.

The chain employs TRBV20-1 and TRBJ2-5, with TRBD2 matching 8 bases. Germline CDR1 is DFQATT and CDR2 is SNEGSKA (reference sequence). With 4 bases clipped from V and 2 bases from J, the junction kept 12 bases outside the gene matches. This CDR3 is built from 16 residues. The CDR3 loop reads CSATSLAGVVQETQYF. For the CDR3, the DNA is TGCAGTGCTACATCCCTAGCGGGCGTGGTGCAAGAGACCCAGTACTTC.

The CDR3 loop reads CAAVRQGADTQYF. The CDR3 region has the DNA TGTGCCGCAGTTAGGCAAGGGGCAGATACGCAGTATTTT. The chain carries TRBV28 and TRBJ2-3, with D possibly matching TRBD1 (5 bases). Trimming removed 11 bases from V and 4 bases from J, with 16 bases in between. This CDR3 spans 13 amino acids. In germline, CDR1 is MDHEN, CDR2 SYDVKM.

The gene calls are TRBV24-1 and TRBJ2-1; tentative D call: TRBD2 (5 bases). Germline CDR1 and CDR2: KGHDR and SFDVKD. V lost 12 bases and J 7 bases, leaving 15 bases between the germline ends. This CDR3 is 12 amino acids long. CDR3 in amino acids: CAASRDFNEQFF. CDR3 bases: TGTGCCGCCTCGAGGGATTTTAATGAGCAGTTCTTC.

Remarks on this clonotype: One end of the junction does not line up with germline, which may come from a read error. The CDR3 nucleotides are TGTGCCAGCCAGGGTTACACTGAAGTTTTCTTT. Encoded protein: CASQGYTEVFF. The chain is built from TRBV28 and TRBJ1-1, with a weak D call TRBD1 (5 bases). This CDR3 is built from 11 residues. Germline loops: CDR1 MDHEN, CDR2 SYDVKM.

This chain connects TRBV9 to TRBJ2-7, with 8 bases aligning to TRBD1. Germline lookup yields CDR1 SGDLS and CDR2 YYNGEE. V dropped 2 bases and J dropped 3; count of bases not matched to a gene: 7. The length of the CDR3 is 15 residues. CDR3 protein: CASSVGQGFFYEQYF. CDR3 nucleotide sequence: TGTGCCAGCAGCGTCGGACAGGGATTTTTCTACGAGCAGTACTTC.